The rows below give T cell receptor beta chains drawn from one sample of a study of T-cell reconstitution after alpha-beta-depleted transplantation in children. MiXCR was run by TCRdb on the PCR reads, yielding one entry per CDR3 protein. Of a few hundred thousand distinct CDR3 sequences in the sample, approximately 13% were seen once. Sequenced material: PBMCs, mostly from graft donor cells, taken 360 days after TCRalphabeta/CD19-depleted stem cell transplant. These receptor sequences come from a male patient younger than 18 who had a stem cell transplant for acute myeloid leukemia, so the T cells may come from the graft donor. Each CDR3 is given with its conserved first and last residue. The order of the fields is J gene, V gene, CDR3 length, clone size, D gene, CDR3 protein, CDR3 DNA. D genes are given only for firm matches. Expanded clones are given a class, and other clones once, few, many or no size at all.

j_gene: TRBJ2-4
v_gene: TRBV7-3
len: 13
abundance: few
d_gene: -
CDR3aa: CASSLKPKNIQYF
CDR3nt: TGTGCCAGCAGCTTAAAACCCAAAAACATTCAGTACTTC

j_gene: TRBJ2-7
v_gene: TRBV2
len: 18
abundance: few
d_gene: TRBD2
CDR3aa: CASSEPTSGNGGTYEQYF
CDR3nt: TGTGCCAGCAGTGAGCCGACTAGCGGGAATGGTGGCACCTACGAGCAGTACTTC

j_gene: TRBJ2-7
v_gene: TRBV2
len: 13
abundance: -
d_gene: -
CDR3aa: CASRNSNSYEQYF
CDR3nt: TGTGCCAGCAGAAACAGCAATTCCTACGAGCAGTACTTC

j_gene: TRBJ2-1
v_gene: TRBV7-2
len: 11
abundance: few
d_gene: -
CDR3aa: CASSLAAEQFF
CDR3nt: TGTGCCAGCAGCTTAGCGGCTGAGCAGTTCTTC

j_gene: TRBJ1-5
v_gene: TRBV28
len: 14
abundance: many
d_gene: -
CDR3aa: CASGGGGGNQPQHF
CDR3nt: TGTGCCAGTGGTGGAGGCGGGGGGAATCAGCCCCAGCATTTT

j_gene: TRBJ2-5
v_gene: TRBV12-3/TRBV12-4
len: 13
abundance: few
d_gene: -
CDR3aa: CASLPKGTRTQYF
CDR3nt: TGTGCCAGCCTCCCGAAAGGGACAAGGACCCAGTACTTC

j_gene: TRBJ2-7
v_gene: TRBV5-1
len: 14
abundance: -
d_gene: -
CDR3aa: CASSLRGTQYEQYF
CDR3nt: TGCGCCAGCAGCTTGAGAGGGACCCAATACGAGCAGTACTTC

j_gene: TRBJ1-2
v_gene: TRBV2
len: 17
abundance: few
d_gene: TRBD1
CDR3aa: CASRGLGKGAHPYGYTF
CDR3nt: TGTGCCAGCAGGGGTTTGGGTAAGGGGGCTCATCCCTATGGCTACACCTTC

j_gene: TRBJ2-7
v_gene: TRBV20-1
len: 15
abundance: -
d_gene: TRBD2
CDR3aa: CCARLYPGLVYEQYF
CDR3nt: TGCTGTGCTAGACTATACCCGGGACTAGTCTACGAGCAGTACTTC

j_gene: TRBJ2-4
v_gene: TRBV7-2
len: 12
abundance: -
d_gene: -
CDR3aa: CASSYPGTPWYF
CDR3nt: TGTGCCAGCAGCTACCCGGGAACCCCGTGGTACTTC

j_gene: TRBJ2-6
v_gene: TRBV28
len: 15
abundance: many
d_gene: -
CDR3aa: CASSLAGAGANVLTF
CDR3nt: TGTGCCAGCAGTTTAGCAGGGGCTGGGGCCAACGTCCTGACTTTC

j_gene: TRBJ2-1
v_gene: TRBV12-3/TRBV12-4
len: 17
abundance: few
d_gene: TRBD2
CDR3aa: CASSRPGLAGAYNEQFF
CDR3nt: TGTGCCAGCAGTCGTCCGGGACTAGCGGGAGCATACAATGAGCAGTTCTTC

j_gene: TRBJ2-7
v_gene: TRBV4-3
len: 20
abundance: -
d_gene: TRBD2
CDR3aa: CASSQDIPGGLAGGVYEQYF
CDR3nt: TGCGCCAGCAGCCAAGATATCCCGGGCGGACTAGCGGGAGGGGTATACGAGCAGTACTTC

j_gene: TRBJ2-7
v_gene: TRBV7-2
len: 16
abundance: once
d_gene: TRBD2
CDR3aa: CASSLVFLAGQSEQYF
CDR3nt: TGTGCCAGCAGCTTGGTCTTTCTAGCGGGACAGAGCGAGCAGTACTTC

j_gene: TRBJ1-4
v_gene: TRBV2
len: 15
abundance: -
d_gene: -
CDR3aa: CASSANRLTNEKLFF
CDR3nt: TGTGCCAGCAGTGCTAACAGGCTTACTAATGAAAAACTGTTTTTT

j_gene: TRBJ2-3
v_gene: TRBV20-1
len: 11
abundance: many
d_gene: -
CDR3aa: CSAPDRYTQYF
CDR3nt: TGCAGTGCTCCCGATAGGTATACGCAGTATTTT

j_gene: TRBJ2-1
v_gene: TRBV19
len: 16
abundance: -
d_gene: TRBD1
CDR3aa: CASSTGTAHSYNEQFF
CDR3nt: TGTGCCAGTAGTACCGGGACAGCTCACTCCTACAATGAGCAGTTCTTC

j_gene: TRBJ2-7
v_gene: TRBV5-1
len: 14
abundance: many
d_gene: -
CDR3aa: CASSLGGPFHRQYF
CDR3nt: TGCGCCAGCAGCTTGGGAGGACCCTTCCACCGGCAGTACTTC

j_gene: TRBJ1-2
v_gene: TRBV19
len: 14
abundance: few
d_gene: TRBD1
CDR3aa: CASRRQGRNYGYTF
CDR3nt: TGTGCCAGTAGGAGACAGGGAAGGAACTATGGCTACACCTTC

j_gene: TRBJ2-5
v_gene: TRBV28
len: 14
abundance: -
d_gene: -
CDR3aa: CASSSPGREETQYF
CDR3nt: TGTGCCAGCAGTTCCCCGGGACGGGAAGAGACCCAGTACTTC

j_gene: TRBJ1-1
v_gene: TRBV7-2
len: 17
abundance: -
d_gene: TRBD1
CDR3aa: CASSLFGRQGMNTEAFF
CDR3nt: TGTGCCAGCAGCTTATTCGGCCGACAGGGGATGAACACTGAAGCTTTCTTT

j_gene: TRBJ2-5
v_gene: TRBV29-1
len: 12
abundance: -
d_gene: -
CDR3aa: CSALLIPETQYF
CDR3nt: TGCAGCGCCCTATTAATCCCCGAGACCCAGTACTTC

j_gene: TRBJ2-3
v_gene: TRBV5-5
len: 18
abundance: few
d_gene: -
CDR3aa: CASSLAGRIEKRTDTQYF
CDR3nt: TGTGCCAGCAGCCTAGCCGGGAGAATAGAGAAACGGACAGATACGCAGTATTTT

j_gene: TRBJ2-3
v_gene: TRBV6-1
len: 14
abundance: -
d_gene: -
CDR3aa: CASSNGLGTDTQYF
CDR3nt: TGTGCCAGCAGCAACGGACTGGGCACAGATACGCAGTATTTT

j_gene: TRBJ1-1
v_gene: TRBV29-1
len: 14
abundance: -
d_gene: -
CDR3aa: CSVGQLLMNTEAFF
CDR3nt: TGCAGCGTCGGACAGCTACTCATGAACACTGAAGCTTTCTTT

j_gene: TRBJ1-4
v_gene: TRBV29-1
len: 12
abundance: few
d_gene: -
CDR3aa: CSAEGGNEKLFF
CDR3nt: TGCAGCGCGGAAGGGGGAAATGAAAAACTGTTTTTT

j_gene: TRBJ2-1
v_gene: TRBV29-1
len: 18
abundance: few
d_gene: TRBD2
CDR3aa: CSVEVGGLAAWARNEQFF
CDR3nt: TGCAGCGTTGAAGTGGGAGGACTAGCGGCCTGGGCCAGGAATGAGCAGTTCTTC

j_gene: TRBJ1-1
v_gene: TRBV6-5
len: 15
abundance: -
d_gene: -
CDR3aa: CASSSWTRRHAEAFF
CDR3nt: TGTGCCAGCAGTTCGTGGACCCGGAGGCACGCTGAAGCTTTCTTT

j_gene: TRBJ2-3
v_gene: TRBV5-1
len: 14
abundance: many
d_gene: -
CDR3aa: CASSWTTSTDTQYF
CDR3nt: TGCGCCAGCAGCTGGACCACTAGCACAGATACGCAGTATTTT

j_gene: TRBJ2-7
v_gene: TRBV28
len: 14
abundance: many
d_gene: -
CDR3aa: CATETGGTTYEQYF
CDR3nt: TGTGCCACCGAGACCGGCGGGACGACCTACGAGCAGTACTTC

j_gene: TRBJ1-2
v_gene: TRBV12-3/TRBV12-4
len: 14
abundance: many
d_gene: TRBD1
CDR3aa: CASSLSAGGEGYTF
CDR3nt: TGTGCCAGCAGTTTGTCGGCAGGGGGCGAGGGCTACACCTTC

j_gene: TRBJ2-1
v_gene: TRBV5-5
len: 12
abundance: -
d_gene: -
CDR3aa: CASSPRHNEQFF
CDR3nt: TGTGCCAGCAGCCCCCGGCACAATGAGCAGTTCTTC

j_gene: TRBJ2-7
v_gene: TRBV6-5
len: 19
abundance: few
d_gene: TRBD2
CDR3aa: CASSYSRDRDTSGRREQYF
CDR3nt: TGTGCCAGCAGTTACAGCCGGGACAGGGATACTAGCGGGAGGCGCGAGCAGTACTTC

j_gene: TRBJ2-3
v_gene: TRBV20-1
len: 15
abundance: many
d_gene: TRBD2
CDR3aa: CSGRSSGRAADTQYF
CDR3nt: TGCAGTGGCCGCTCTAGCGGGAGGGCCGCAGATACGCAGTATTTT

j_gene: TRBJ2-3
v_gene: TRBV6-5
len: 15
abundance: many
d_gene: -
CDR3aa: CASRKSPGSTDTQYF
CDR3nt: TGTGCCAGCAGAAAGAGTCCAGGTAGCACAGATACGCAGTATTTT

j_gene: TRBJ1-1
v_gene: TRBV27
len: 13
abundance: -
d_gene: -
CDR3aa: CASRIVEGQNAFF
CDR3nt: TGTGCCAGCCGAATAGTCGAAGGACAGAATGCTTTCTTT

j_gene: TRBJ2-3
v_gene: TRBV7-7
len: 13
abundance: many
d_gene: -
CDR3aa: CASSLEYIDTQYF
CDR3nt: TGTGCTAGCAGCTTAGAATATATAGATACGCAGTATTTT

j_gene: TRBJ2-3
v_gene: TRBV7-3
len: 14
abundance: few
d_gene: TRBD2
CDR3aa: CASSPKGGVNTQYF
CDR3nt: TGTGCCAGCAGCCCCAAGGGAGGGGTCAATACGCAGTATTTT

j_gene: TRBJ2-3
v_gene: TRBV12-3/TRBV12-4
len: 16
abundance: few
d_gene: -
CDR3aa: CASRDGGVGRTDTQYF
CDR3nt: TGTGCCAGCAGGGACGGTGGGGTTGGGCGCACAGATACGCAGTATTTT

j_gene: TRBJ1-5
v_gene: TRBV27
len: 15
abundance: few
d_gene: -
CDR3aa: CASSFESGRGQPQHF
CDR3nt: TGTGCCAGCAGTTTTGAGTCGGGTAGAGGCCAGCCCCAGCATTTT

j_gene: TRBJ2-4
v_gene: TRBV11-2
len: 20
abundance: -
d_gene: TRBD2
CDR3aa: CASSQSWTSGRARAKNIQYF
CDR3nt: TGTGCCAGCAGCCAAAGTTGGACTAGCGGGAGGGCTCGAGCCAAAAACATTCAGTACTTC

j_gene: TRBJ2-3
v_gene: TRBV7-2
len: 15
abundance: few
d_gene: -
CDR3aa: CASSPPPGGVFSQYF
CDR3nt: TGTGCCAGCAGCCCCCCCCCGGGTGGGGTCTTTTCGCAGTATTTT